This is a list of T cell receptor beta chains from one sample in a study of shared clonotypes between healthy human individuals. Clones were sequenced by immunoSEQ multiplex PCR, and TCRdb holds only the in-frame ones, with some missing. The table includes 2,500,000 or so clones, around 94% detected once. Source material: naive CD4+ T cells sorted from blood. The receptors derive from a man aged 18 to 35 in good health. CDR3s include the opening cysteine and the closing phenylalanine or tryptophan. D genes are given only for firm matches. A row's size may be missing; if present it is once, few, many or a size class.

j_gene	d_gene	abundance	v_gene	CDR3aa	CDR3nt
TRBJ2-2	TRBD1	.	TRBV29-1	CSVEWTGQRYTGELFF	TGCAGCGTTGAATGGACGGGACAGAGATACACCGGGGAGCTGTTTTTT
TRBJ1-5	.	.	TRBV18	CASSPGVNQPQHF	TGTGCCAGCTCACCCGGCGTGAATCAGCCCCAGCATTTT
TRBJ2-1	.	.	TRBV5-1	CASSGGQLFIDEQFF	TGCGCCAGCAGCGGCGGACAGCTGTTTATAGATGAGCAGTTCTTC
TRBJ2-2	.	.	TRBV5-1	CASSSTPGDTGELFF	TGCGCCAGCAGCTCCACCCCGGGGGATACCGGGGAGCTGTTTTTT
TRBJ1-1	.	.	TRBV7-2	CASSPWGEGPTEAFF	TGTGCCAGCAGCCCATGGGGAGAGGGACCAACTGAAGCTTTCTTT
TRBJ2-7	.	once	TRBV5-6	CASSFLRYEQYF	TGTGCCAGCAGCTTCCTCCGTTACGAGCAGTACTTC
TRBJ2-7	TRBD1	few	TRBV6-1	CASSEGTGTDSWLYEQYF	TGTGCCAGCAGTGAAGGGACAGGGACGGACTCTTGGTTATACGAGCAGTACTTC
TRBJ1-2	.	once	TRBV9	CASSWPADLREDWSGYTF	TGTGCCAGCAGCTGGCCTGCTGATCTGCGGGAAGATTGGTCCGGCTACACCTTC
TRBJ2-1	.	.	TRBV13	CASSLRSYNEQFF	TGTGCCAGCAGCCTGAGGTCCTACAATGAGCAGTTCTTC
TRBJ2-7	.	.	TRBV6-1	CASSEMGEQYF	TGTGCCAGCAGTGAAATGGGAGAGCAGTACTTC
TRBJ2-7	TRBD1	.	TRBV6-5	CASSYGTGPYEQYF	TGTGCCAGCAGTTATGGGACAGGACCCTACGAGCAGTACTTC
TRBJ2-1	TRBD2	.	TRBV5-6	CASTVGGFYEQFF	TGTGCCAGCACCGTGGGGGGGTTCTATGAGCAGTTCTTC
TRBJ2-2	TRBD1	.	TRBV9	CASSVGQGALGGELFF	TGTGCCAGCAGCGTGGGACAGGGGGCGCTAGGCGGGGAGCTGTTTTTT
TRBJ1-5	.	.	TRBV6-1	CASADRYQPQHF	TGTGCCAGCGCCGATAGGTATCAGCCCCAGCATTTT
TRBJ2-3	TRBD2	.	TRBV7-2	CASSLAGVYTDTQYF	TGTGCCAGCAGCTTGGCGGGGGTTTACACAGATACGCAGTATTTT
TRBJ2-1	.	.	TRBV2	CASSSGPSYNEQFF	TGTGCCAGCAGCTCCGGCCCCTCCTACAATGAGCAGTTCTTC
TRBJ1-5	.	.	TRBV2	CASRDDNQPQHF	TGTGCCAGCAGGGACGACAATCAGCCCCAGCATTTT
TRBJ2-7	.	.	TRBV19	CASSKIGGSYEQYF	TGTGCCAGTAGTAAAATAGGAGGGTCCTACGAGCAGTACTTC
TRBJ1-2	.	.	TRBV2	CASSLTPSLAF	TGTGCCAGCAGCTTAACCCCCTCCTTGGCCTTC
TRBJ2-7	.	.	TRBV12-5	CASGAQSRPYEQYF	TGTGCTAGTGGCGCGCAGTCCCGTCCCTACGAGCAGTACTTC